This TCR beta chain was captured in a study of blood T cell repertoires in COVID-19. As for the study in general: Two negative PCRs, clearance, or symptom resolution had been documented for recovered Cohort 3 donors.

Clones were sequenced by immunoSEQ multiplex PCR, and TCRdb holds only the in-frame ones, with some missing. The sample gives roughly 200,000 clones, around 85% of which show up once; approximately 3.1% is in the top ten. V lost 4 bases and J lost 4; bases outside the gene matches: 10. The length of the CDR3 is 18 residues. Germline V gives CDR1 MDHEN, CDR2 SYDVKM. This clone was seen a few times. Sequencing input: PBMCs or T cells enriched from blood (not recorded which). The chain links TRBV28 to TRBJ2-2, with 12 positions matching TRBD1. The origin of this receptor is a woman in her 50s in a cohort exposed to, infected with or recovered from COVID-19 (not recorded which). The CDR3: CASSSAGTGGPFTGELFF. Written as DNA, the CDR3 is TGTGCCAGCAGTTCAGCCGGGACAGGGGGCCCTTTCACCGGGGAGCTGTTTTTT.